These T cell receptor beta chains were read from a single sample in a study of cytomegalovirus exposure and HLA in healthy donors. The data were produced by immunoSEQ multiplex PCR, yet TCRdb's version contains in-frame clones alone and is incomplete. In the table there are about 130,000 clones, 70% to 85% of which are singletons. The sequenced material came from PBMCs. Source of these receptors: a man aged 40-50 years in good health and CMV-seropositive. The CDR3 runs from the conserved cysteine through the conserved F or W. D genes are given only for firm matches. Some rows mark clone size as missing; the rest say once, few, many or name a class of expanded clone.

TRBJ2-3 | - | TRBV29-1 | - | TGCAGCGGCGGTCCGACCGGGGCAGATACGCAGTATTTT | CSGGPTGADTQYF
TRBJ2-7 | TRBD2 | TRBV9 | few | TGTGCCAGCAGCGTAGAGCCTAGCGGGAGGGAGGACGAGCAGTACTTC | CASSVEPSGREDEQYF
TRBJ1-5 | TRBD1 | TRBV6-5 | - | TGTGCCAGCAGCCTGGGACAGGGTAGCAATCAGCCCCAGCATTTT | CASSLGQGSNQPQHF
TRBJ2-5 | TRBD2 | TRBV10-2 | - | TGCGCCAGCTTGGGGGGTCGCGGTGATCAGGGACTAGTAAATCGTGAGACCCAGTACTTC | CASLGGRGDQGLVNRETQYF
TRBJ2-7 | - | TRBV11-3 | - | TGTGCCAGCAGCTCGGGATATGCCTACGAGCAGTACTTC | CASSSGYAYEQYF
TRBJ2-1 | TRBD2 | TRBV28 | - | TGTGCCAGCAGCCCCGGGGGGGGGCTCAATGAGCAGTTCTTC | CASSPGGGLNEQFF
TRBJ1-5 | TRBD1 | TRBV2 | - | TGTGCCAGCAGTTTCAGGGGGCTCTGGCAGCTCCAGCATTTT | CASSFRGLWQLQHF
TRBJ2-5 | - | TRBV2 | - | TGTGCCAGCAGTTACCCGACAGACCAAGAGACCCAGTACTTC | CASSYPTDQETQYF
TRBJ1-5 | TRBD1 | TRBV18 | - | TGTGCCAGCTCACTTACCGAGGGGGCTCAGCCCCAGCATTTT | CASSLTEGAQPQHF
TRBJ2-7 | - | TRBV11-2 | - | TGTGCCAGCAGCCGCGCCCCGGGACTGGAGCAGTACTTC | CASSRAPGLEQYF
TRBJ1-6 | - | TRBV6-1 | once | TGTGCCAGCAGTGAAGCTCTACCAGTCACGGGGGGGAGTAATTCACCCCTCCACTTT | CASSEALPVTGGSNSPLHF
TRBJ1-1 | - | TRBV4-1 | - | TGCGCCAGCAGCCAAGTAGGGGCTGAAGCTTTCTTT | CASSQVGAEAFF
TRBJ2-3 | TRBD1 | TRBV29-1 | few | TGCAGCGCCGAAGGCCCCCTAAAAGGACAGGGTGGCACAGATACGCAGTATTTT | CSAEGPLKGQGGTDTQYF
TRBJ2-2 | - | TRBV28 | - | TGTGCCAGCAGTTTAGCCAGTGCAGGTGCCGGGGAGCTGTTTTTT | CASSLASAGAGELFF
TRBJ1-3 | TRBD1 | TRBV19 | - | TGTGCCACCGACAGGGGATCTGGAAACACCATATATTTT | CATDRGSGNTIYF
TRBJ2-5 | - | TRBV10-1 | few | TGCGCCAGCAGTGAGTCTGGGGGGGCCGGGGAGACCCAGTACTTC | CASSESGGAGETQYF
TRBJ2-2 | TRBD2 | TRBV18 | - | TGTGCCAGCTCACCATCTAGACTAGCGGGAGAGACAAGGGAGCTGTTTTTT | CASSPSRLAGETRELFF
TRBJ2-3 | TRBD2 | TRBV7-6 | - | TGTGCCAGCAGCTCCCGACTAGCGGGAGTTTTCACAGATACGCAGTATTTT | CASSSRLAGVFTDTQYF
TRBJ2-7 | - | TRBV6-5 | - | TGTGCCAGCAGTCCCGGGCTAGCGAGGGAGCAGTACTTC | CASSPGLAREQYF
TRBJ1-6 | TRBD1 | TRBV19 | - | TGTGCCAGTAGTGCACAGGGGAATTCACCCCTCCACTTT | CASSAQGNSPLHF
TRBJ1-5 | - | TRBV19 | few | TGTGCCAGCAAGAGTGGACACGGGCGGGGAGGGCAGCCCCAGCATTTT | CASKSGHGRGGQPQHF
TRBJ2-7 | TRBD2 | TRBV5-1 | - | TGCGCCAGCAGTCTCATCCTAGCGGGAGGACCTGCGTCCGAGCAGTACTTC | CASSLILAGGPASEQYF
TRBJ1-5 | - | TRBV28 | once | TGTGCCAGCAGGACCGGGGGTGAGGGACGGCCCCAGCATTTT | CASRTGGEGRPQHF
TRBJ2-1 | TRBD1 | TRBV20-1 | - | TGCAGTGCTCTCAGGGGGTCGGGGCAGTTCTTC | CSALRGSGQFF
TRBJ2-7 | TRBD1 | TRBV6-6 | once | TGTGCCAGCAGTTACGGGACAGGGGGCTTCGAGCAGTACTTC | CASSYGTGGFEQYF
TRBJ2-5 | - | TRBV5-6 | - | TGTGCCAGCAGCGGAGTCGAGGGTAGCGGTCTATTGGTAGAGACCCAGTACTTC | CASSGVEGSGLLVETQYF
TRBJ2-7 | - | TRBV14 | - | TGTGCCAGCAGCCAAGACAGCTACGAGCAGTACTTC | CASSQDSYEQYF
TRBJ2-1 | TRBD2 | TRBV6-1 | - | TGTGCCAGCAGTGGGGACAGGGGCACGACTAGCGGGAGGGCCGGGCAGTTCTTC | CASSGDRGTTSGRAGQFF
TRBJ2-3 | TRBD2 | TRBV2 | - | TGTGCCAGCAAGGTGGGGCGGGGGACAGATACGCAGTATTTT | CASKVGRGTDTQYF
TRBJ2-7 | TRBD1 | TRBV10-3 | - | TGTGCCACCTCGGGCCAGGGGGAAAGCTACGAGCAGTACTTC | CATSGQGESYEQYF
TRBJ2-6 | - | TRBV30 | - | TGTGCCTGGAGTGGGGGGCTGTCTGGGGCCAACGTCCTGACTTTC | CAWSGGLSGANVLTF
TRBJ2-5 | - | TRBV5-1 | - | TGCGCCAGCAGCCATAGCGGCCTGCAAGAGACCCAGTACTTC | CASSHSGLQETQYF
TRBJ2-7 | - | TRBV11-2 | - | TGTGCCAGCAGGGTAGCGGCTGAGCAGTACTTC | CASRVAAEQYF
TRBJ1-1 | - | TRBV4-2 | - | TGTGCCAGCAGCCAAGAGGGGGAGGGAGTAAACACTGAAGCTTTCTTT | CASSQEGEGVNTEAFF
TRBJ1-4 | - | TRBV7-8 | - | TGTGCCAGCAGCAACCGGGAGTTTGAAAAACTGTTTTTT | CASSNREFEKLFF
TRBJ1-2 | - | TRBV6-6 | - | TGTGCCAGCAGTAAGAAACAGGGACGGGTCTATGGCTACACCTTC | CASSKKQGRVYGYTF
TRBJ1-4 | - | TRBV7-2 | few | TGTGCCAGCAGCTTAGGTCGGACGGGGGAAAAACTGTTTTTT | CASSLGRTGEKLFF
TRBJ1-6 | - | TRBV9 | - | TGTGCCAGCAGCGTAGGGAGCGGAAATAATTCACCCCTCCACTTT | CASSVGSGNNSPLHF
TRBJ2-7 | TRBD1 | TRBV7-9 | once | TGTTCCAGCAGCCCCCGGGACAGGGCCTACGAGCAGTACTTC | CSSSPRDRAYEQYF
TRBJ1-1 | - | TRBV27 | - | TGTGCCACCACCTCCTTTACAGGGAACACTGAAGCTTTCTTT | CATTSFTGNTEAFF
TRBJ1-1 | - | TRBV13 | - | TGTGCCAGCAGCTCCTACCCCGGGGGGAGAGAAGCTTTCTTT | CASSSYPGGREAFF
TRBJ2-2 | - | TRBV6-6 | - | TGTGCCAGCAGTTACGTGGGGCCAAACACCGGGGAGCTGTTTTTT | CASSYVGPNTGELFF
TRBJ2-1 | TRBD2 | TRBV28 | few | TGTGCCAGCAGTTCAATAACTAGCGGCCACTACAATGAGCAGTTCTTC | CASSSITSGHYNEQFF
TRBJ2-2 | - | TRBV21-1 | once | TGTGCCAGCAGCCCCCCCCCTAGCTGGTACACCGGGGAGCTGTTTTTT | CASSPPPSWYTGELFF
TRBJ2-5 | TRBD2 | TRBV7-9 | - | TGTGCCAGCAGCTCAGGACTAGCGGGAGTGTCAGAGACCCAGTACTTC | CASSSGLAGVSETQYF
TRBJ2-3 | TRBD2 | TRBV11-2 | - | TGTGCCAGCAGACCGGGACTAGCGGGAGCTACGCAGTATTTT | CASRPGLAGATQYF
TRBJ1-5 | - | TRBV5-1 | - | TGCGCCAGCAGCCCTGACGGGGGCAATCAGCCCCAGCATTTT | CASSPDGGNQPQHF
TRBJ1-4 | TRBD1 | TRBV5-4 | - | TGTGCCAGCAGCACGAAAACCGGGACAGGGTTCGAAAAACTGTTTTTT | CASSTKTGTGFEKLFF
TRBJ1-2 | - | TRBV7-9 | - | TGTGCCAGCACCTGGGGGGGTAACTATGGCTACACCTTC | CASTWGGNYGYTF
TRBJ1-5 | - | TRBV11-2 | - | TGTGCCAGCAGCTTGGGCAGGGAGGGGCAGCCCCAGCATTTT | CASSLGREGQPQHF